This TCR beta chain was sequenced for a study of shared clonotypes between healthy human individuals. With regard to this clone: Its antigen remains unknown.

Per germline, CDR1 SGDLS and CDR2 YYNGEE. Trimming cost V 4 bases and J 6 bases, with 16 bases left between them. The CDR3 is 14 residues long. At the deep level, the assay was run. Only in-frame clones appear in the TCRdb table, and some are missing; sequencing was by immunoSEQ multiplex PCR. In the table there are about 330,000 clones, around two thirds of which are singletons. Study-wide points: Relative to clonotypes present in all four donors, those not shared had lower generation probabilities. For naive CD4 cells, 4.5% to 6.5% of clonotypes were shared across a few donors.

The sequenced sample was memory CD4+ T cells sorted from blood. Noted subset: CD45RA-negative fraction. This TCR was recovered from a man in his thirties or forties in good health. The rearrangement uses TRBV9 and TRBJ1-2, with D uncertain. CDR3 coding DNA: TGTGCCAGCAGCCTCTCGGACCCACGGGATGGCTACACCTTC. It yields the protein CASSLSDPRDGYTF.